The text below deals with one TCR beta chain. The CDR3 runs to 13 residues. Germline CDR1 SGHNT, CDR2 YYREEE (reference sequence). Losses at the gene ends were 4 bases for V and 2 bases for J; bases not matched to a gene: 1. These data are taken from a study of CD8+ T cells in alopecia areata. Sequencing relied on a cDNA template that was reverse transcribed from extracted RNA. Produced via immunoSEQ multiplex PCR; TCRdb's table is partial and in-frame only. The top ten clones hold 5% to 6% of a sample with over 150,000 clones, roughly 64% of them seen once. Treatment noted: oral pan-JAK inhibitor, 5-10 mg twice daily.

The chain recombines TRBV5-4 with TRBJ2-7; TRBD1 aligns across 9 bases. The source was CD4+ T cells sorted from blood, collected at week 24, from a patient treated with tofacitinib. The receptor was derived from a human donor with alopecia areata. CDR3 amino acids: CASSRTGAYEQYF. CDR3 in DNA: TGTGCCAGCAGCCGGACAGGGGCCTACGAGCAGTACTTC.